Below, 2 T cell receptor beta chains from the same sample are listed, as sequenced in a study of blood T cell repertoires in COVID-19. The data were produced by immunoSEQ multiplex PCR, yet TCRdb's version contains in-frame clones alone and is incomplete. The repertoire includes approximately 280,000 clones, 70% to 90% of them detected once, and 9% to 9.5% sits in the top ten. Sequenced material: peripheral blood. The receptors were gathered from a man aged 18 to 35 with active or convalescent COVID-19.

This chain joins TRBV6-6 and TRBJ1-6, with D perhaps matching TRBD1 (6 bases). The CDR3 is 15 residues long. Germline CDR1 MNHNY, CDR2 SVGAGI (reference sequence). Trimming removed 5 bases from V and 5 bases from J, with 13 bases in between. DNA of the CDR3: TGTGCCAGCAGTGAGACAGGAGCCAATAATTCACCCCTCCACTTT. Translated: CASSETGANNSPLHF.

J is TRBJ2-5 and V is TRBV5-1, with 9 bases matching TRBD1. The CDR3 sequence is 14 residues long. CDR1 is SGHRS and CDR2 is YFSETQ in the germline V gene. Germline trimming cut 1 base from V and 4 bases from J; bases unmatched to any gene: 2. The DNA for the CDR3 is TGCGCCAGCAGCTTGCTGGGACAGGGAGAGACCCAGTACTTC. Amino acid sequence: CASSLLGQGETQYF. Looking up the rest from reference TRBV5-1 and TRBJ2-5 gives the full variable domain: KAGVTQTPRYLIKTRGQQVTLSCSPISGHRSVSWYQQTPGQGLQFLFEYFSETQRNKGNFPGRFSGRQFSNSRSEMNVSTLELGDSALYLCASSLLGQGETQYFGPGTRLLVL.